The 19 T cell receptor beta chains reported below all come from one sample, sequenced in a study of T cell changes during pregnancy in multiple sclerosis. The repertoire was sequenced with immunoSEQ multiplex PCR; TCRdb's copy has only in-frame clones and lacks some. Of fewer than 140,000 clones in the sample, roughly nine tenths were seen once. The sequencing used peripheral blood, collected before pregnancy. The source of these receptors is a female donor with multiple sclerosis, enrolled in a pregnancy study.

V usage is TRBV7-9 and J usage is TRBJ2-5; 7 bases agree with TRBD2. The junction had 5 bases not matched to a gene; V was cut back by 1 base and J by 0 bases. This CDR3 has 16 amino acids. The germline V gene encodes CDR1 SEHNR and CDR2 FQNEAQ (reference sequence). The CDR3 nucleotides are TGTGCCAGCAGCTTAGGACTGGGAGGGGACCAAGAGACCCAGTACTTC. It codes for CASSLGLGGDQETQYF.

J is TRBJ2-7 and V is TRBV27; possible D gene TRBD1, 6 bases. In germline, CDR1 is MNHEY, CDR2 SMNVEV (reference sequence). Trimming cost V 5 bases and J 2 bases, with 16 bases left between them. CDR3 length: 15 amino acids. The CDR3 reads CASSILGAGAYEQYF. In DNA, the CDR3 is TGTGCCAGCAGTATCCTGGGTGCAGGGGCCTACGAGCAGTACTTC.

The chain joins TRBV14 to TRBJ2-1; D is uncertain. The germline CDR1 and CDR2 sequences are SGHDN and FVKESK. The ends were cut back, 1 base at V and 2 bases at J, with 12 bases in the middle. The CDR3 is 16 residues long. The CDR3 DNA is TGTGCCAGCAGCCAAGGATCGGGTACACCCTACAATGAGCAGTTCTTC. It encodes CASSQGSGTPYNEQFF.

The rearrangement links TRBV7-2 to TRBJ1-6; D is undetermined. CDR1 and CDR2 from the germline V gene are SGHTA and FQGNSA. The CDR3 covers 13 residues. V shed 5 bases and J shed 9 bases, with 11 bases lying between them. CDR3 coding DNA: TGTGCCAGCAGCCCGGAGCCGCGTTCACCCCTCCACTTT. This encodes CASSPEPRSPLHF.

This chain connects TRBV5-1 to TRBJ2-7, with D hard to call. V was cut by 5 bases and J by 0 bases, with 6 bases left in between. CDR3 length equals 12 residues. Germline V gene data show CDR1 as SGHRS and CDR2 as YFSETQ. The CDR3 coding sequence is TGCGCCAGCAGTTCGAGCTCCTACGAGCAGTACTTC. It is translated as CASSSSSYEQYF.

V is TRBV19 and J is TRBJ2-1; possibly TRBD2 for D (5 bases). CDR1 and CDR2 from the germline V gene are LNHDA and SQIVND (reference sequence). The CDR3 runs 18 residues. V was shortened by 4 bases and J by 0 bases, with 19 bases between the two germline ends. CDR3 in amino acids: CASSNRGLLHSSYNEQFF. The CDR3 DNA is TGTGCCAGTAGTAACCGAGGACTGCTCCATAGCTCCTACAATGAGCAGTTCTTC.

V gene TRBV19 combines with J gene TRBJ2-7; 10 bases match TRBD2. CDR1 is LNHDA and CDR2 is SQIVND in the germline V gene (reference sequence). V was pared by 4 bases and J by 4 bases, with 1 base of the junction left unmatched. This CDR3 has 13 amino acids. In DNA form, the CDR3 reads TGTGCCAGTAGTAAGGGACTAGCGTACGAGCAGTACTTC. Translated: CASSKGLAYEQYF.

As to this clone: The same CDR3 can be traced to other DNA sequences in this sample. The chain has TRBV7-8 and TRBJ1-5; unclear D gene. CDR1 is SGHVS, CDR2 FQNEAQ, per germline. Deletions cut 1 base from V and 4 bases from J, with 11 bases between. This CDR3 has 15 residues. CDR3 sequence reads: CASSLVAGGNQPQHF. For the CDR3, the DNA is TGTGCCAGCAGCTTAGTTGCGGGTGGAAATCAGCCCCAGCATTTT.

The V gene is TRBV10-3, the J gene TRBJ2-2; 9 positions agree with TRBD2. There are 16 residues in the CDR3. Germline CDR1 reads ENHRY; CDR2 reads SYGVKD. The V segment lost 3 bases and the J segment 6 bases; nucleotides outside the gene matches: 8. The CDR3 coding sequence is TGTGCCATCAGTGAAACGGTGGCGGGAGGGTCCGGGGAGCTGTTTTTT. Its protein is CAISETVAGGSGELFF.

The gene calls are TRBV6-5 and TRBJ2-7; 13 nucleotides match TRBD2. Germline CDR1 reads MNHEY; CDR2 reads SVGAGI. This CDR3 region has 13 residues. The junction had 3 bases not matched to a gene; V was cut back by 6 bases and J by 7 bases. Here the CDR3 reads CASRRGLAGEQYF. For the CDR3, the DNA is TGTGCCAGCAGGCGGGGACTAGCGGGGGAGCAGTACTTC.

There are a few counts of this clone. This chain links TRBV15 with TRBJ2-2; 9 bases line up with TRBD1. The V and J ends lost 2 bases and 6 bases, in that order; junction bases with no gene match: 4. Germline CDR1 is LNHNV and CDR2 is YYDKDF (reference sequence). CDR3 length: 15 amino acids. As DNA, the CDR3 is TGTGCCACCAGCAGAAGGGACAGGGACGCCGGGGAGCTGTTTTTT. As protein: CATSRRDRDAGELFF.

The chain carries TRBV4-3 and TRBJ1-3, with no clear D. Trimming cost V 1 base and J 4 bases, with 8 bases left between them. CDR1 is LGHNA and CDR2 is YSLEER in the germline V gene. The CDR3 runs to 14 residues. The CDR3 coding sequence is TGCGCCAGCAGCCAAGTTGGAGGGGGAAACACCATATATTTT. This codes for CASSQVGGGNTIYF.

The chain has TRBV7-9 and TRBJ1-1; perhaps TRBD1 as D (5 bases). The CDR3 has 17 amino acids. The V end was cut by 5 bases, the J end by 6 bases, with 25 bases between. The germline V gene encodes CDR1 SEHNR and CDR2 FQNEAQ (reference sequence). The CDR3 nucleotides read TGTGCCAGCAGCGTGGGCCCGGGGGAGACAAACAATCCTGAAGCTTTCTTT. This translates into CASSVGPGETNNPEAFF.

This clone has just one count. This chain connects TRBV6-4 to TRBJ2-3, with 8 bases identical to TRBD2. V trimming: 5 bases; J trimming: 5 bases; junction bases outside the gene matches: 6. This CDR3 is 14 amino acids long. Germline V gene data show CDR1 as MRHNA and CDR2 as SNTAGT. This CDR3 is CASSPGLGGDTQYF. In DNA form, the CDR3 reads TGTGCCAGCAGTCCGGGACTAGGGGGAGATACGCAGTATTTT.

The genes are TRBV21-1 and TRBJ2-5; the table names TRBD1, a call not compared with the DNA. TRBV21-1 is a pseudogene. The length of the CDR3 is 17 residues. Written as DNA, the CDR3 is TGTGCCAGCAGCCCTTCCCGGGACAGGGAGTACCAAGAGACCCAGTACTTC. Encoded protein: CASSPSRDREYQETQYF.

CDR3 nucleotides: TGTGCCAGCAGCCCATACAATGAGCAGTTCTTC. This codes for CASSPYNEQFF. The genes are TRBV28 and TRBJ2-1; D unresolved. V gave up 6 bases and J gave up 4 bases, with 4 bases separating them. Germline V gene sequence: CDR1 MDHEN, CDR2 SYDVKM. There are 11 residues in the CDR3.

About this clone: Its ends do not fully match the called genes, so a read error is possible. The genes are TRBV7-7 and TRBJ2-5; 9 bases match TRBD1. Germline V CDR1 and CDR2: SSHAT, FNYEAQ (reference sequence). This CDR3 is 16 amino acids long. The CDR3 DNA sequence: TGTGCTAGCAGCCGATCAGGGACAGGGCCAGGGGAGACCCAGTACTTC. Translation gives CASSRSGTGPGETQYF.

The chain is built from TRBV5-1 and TRBJ2-2; 7 nucleotides align to TRBD2. The germline V gene has CDR1 SGHRS and CDR2 YFSETQ. The trim removed 4 bases at V and 1 base at J, leaving 7 bases unmatched. This CDR3 comprises 16 residues. CDR3 nucleotides: TGCGCCAGCAGCCGATACGCTAGCGGGAACACCGGGGAGCTGTTTTTT. Translated: CASSRYASGNTGELFF.

The chain is built from TRBV20-1 and TRBJ2-3; tentative D call: TRBD1 (5 bases). Trimming cost V 7 bases and J 5 bases, with 10 bases left between them. This CDR3 spans 11 amino acids. Per the germline V gene, CDR1 is DFQATT and CDR2 is SNEGSKA (reference sequence). CDR3 protein: CSGGRGDTQYF. For the CDR3, the DNA is TGCAGTGGGGGTAGGGGAGATACGCAGTATTTT.